This T cell receptor beta chain came from a study of human CD4 T cells and Enterobacteriaceae. About this clone itself: What it recognizes is unknown.

Germline CDR1 reads SGHRS; CDR2 reads YFSETQ. Trimming at V came to 0 bases and at J to 5 bases, leaving 8 bases not matched to a gene. The CDR3 runs 16 residues. Sequencing was performed with immunoSEQ multiplex PCR; in TCRdb, only in-frame clones are kept and a portion is missing. The table records 27,000 or so clones, approximately 84% of them present only once. Memory CD4+ T cells were sorted as all CD4+ cells except CD45RA+CCR7+CD95- naive cells, over 98% pure. The study's findings and limits: Ex vivo, broadly cross-reactive clonotypes appeared more expanded than specific ones.

This receptor was taken from a human donor in good health. This rearrangement joins TRBV5-1 to TRBJ2-1, with 7 nucleotides matching TRBD2. Specimen: memory CD4+ T cells from blood. In DNA, the CDR3 is TGCGCCAGCAGCTTGGAAGCTAGCGGAAATAACAATGAGCAGTTCTTC. This encodes CASSLEASGNNNEQFF. The whole variable domain, remainder taken from reference TRBV5-1 and TRBJ2-1, is KAGVTQTPRYLIKTRGQQVTLSCSPISGHRSVSWYQQTPGQGLQFLFEYFSETQRNKGNFPGRFSGRQFSNSRSEMNVSTLELGDSALYLCASSLEASGNNNEQFFGPGTRLTVL.